This T cell receptor (beta chain) was profiled in a study of blood T cell repertoires in COVID-19. This table comes from immunoSEQ multiplex PCR, and its TCRdb copy is limited to in-frame clones, with some not included. The table shows around 120,000 clones, with 85% to 90% occurring only once. This TCR was recovered from a man aged 65-85 years who had recovered from COVID-19. Sequenced sample: peripheral blood.

CDR3: CASSQAPTGGYNSPLHF. The CDR3 DNA sequence: TGCGCCAGCAGCCAAGCGCCGACAGGAGGCTATAATTCACCCCTCCACTTT. The chain employs TRBV4-3 and TRBJ1-6; a weak D match, TRBD1 (6 bases). The ends were cut back, 1 base at V and 3 bases at J, with 13 bases in the middle. Germline V gives CDR1 LGHNA, CDR2 YSLEER. The CDR3 spans 17 residues.